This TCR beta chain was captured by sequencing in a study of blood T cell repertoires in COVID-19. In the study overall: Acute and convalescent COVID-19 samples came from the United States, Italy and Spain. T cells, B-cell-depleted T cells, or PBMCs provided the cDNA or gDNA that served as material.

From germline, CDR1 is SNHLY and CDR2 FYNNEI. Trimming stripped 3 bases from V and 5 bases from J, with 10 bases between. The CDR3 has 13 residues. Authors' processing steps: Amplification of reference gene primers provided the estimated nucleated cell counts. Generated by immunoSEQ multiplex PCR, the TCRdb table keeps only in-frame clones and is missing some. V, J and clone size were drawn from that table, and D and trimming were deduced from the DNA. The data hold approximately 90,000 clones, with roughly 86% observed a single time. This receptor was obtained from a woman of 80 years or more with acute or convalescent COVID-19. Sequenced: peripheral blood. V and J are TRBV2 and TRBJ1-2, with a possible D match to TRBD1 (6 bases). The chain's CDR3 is CASSDSGVYGYTF. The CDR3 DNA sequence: TGTGCCAGCAGTGACTCAGGGGTTTATGGCTACACCTTC.